Given below is one T cell receptor (beta chain) in context. What it binds is unknown. This entry belongs to a study of cytomegalovirus exposure and HLA in healthy donors. Study outcomes and limitations: It has been reported that TCR beta sequences accurately predicted the HLA-A and HLA-B alleles of most subjects. DRB1 showed the most TCR associations and HLA-C the fewest in a later analysis, as rates varied by HLA locus.

Looked up from germline, CDR1 is SGHNT and CDR2 is YYREEE (reference sequence). V was shortened by 4 bases and J by 4 bases, with 7 bases between the two germline ends. CDR3 length: 12 amino acids. The PCR ran on 60 Vbeta and 13 Jbeta primers. Measured with immunoSEQ multiplex PCR; TCRdb has only the in-frame clones, and not every one. The profile shows around 190,000 clones, around 83% of them singletons. Among the donors, all were healthy bone marrow donors. Sequenced: PBMCs. The sequence was collected from a girl aged 2-10 years in good health and CMV-seropositive. The J gene is TRBJ2-3, the V gene TRBV5-4, with unresolved D. CDR3 residues: CASSVAPDTQYF. The CDR3 DNA sequence: TGTGCCAGCAGCGTGGCTCCAGATACGCAGTATTTT.